Below, 22 T cell receptor beta chains from the same sample are listed, as sequenced in a study of long-term antiretroviral therapy in people with HIV. The run of the v3.0 immunoSEQ assay was at survey level. The method was immunoSEQ multiplex PCR; TCRdb's version includes in-frame clones alone and lacks a portion of them. The sample carries 15,000 to 20,000 clones, roughly 83% recorded once. Sequencing was performed on unsorted PBMCs, taken 0.9 years after starting antiretroviral therapy. The receptors originated from a man younger than 35 with HIV.

This sequence joins TRBV19 and TRBJ1-5; D may be TRBD1 (5 bases). There are 13 residues in the CDR3. Deletions cut 5 bases from V and 6 bases from J, with 11 bases between. The germline V gene has CDR1 LNHDA and CDR2 SQIVND (reference sequence). CDR3 residues: CASSRTLFQPQHF. CDR3 DNA sequence: TGTGCCAGTAGTCGGACACTATTTCAGCCCCAGCATTTT.

The chain uses TRBV11-2 and TRBJ1-5; D is possibly TRBD1 (5 bases). V was shortened by 5 bases and J by 2 bases, with 16 bases between the two germline ends. This CDR3 region has 16 residues. In germline, CDR1 is SGHAT, CDR2 FQNNGV. Written as DNA, the CDR3 is TGTGCCAGCAGCCCTACGGCGGGGGTCGGCAATCAGCCCCAGCATTTT. It codes for CASSPTAGVGNQPQHF.

The CDR3 DNA reads as TGTGCCAGCACCCAGAGGGCCACCAACTATGGCTACACCTTC. The encoded protein is CASTQRATNYGYTF. V and J are TRBV2 and TRBJ1-2; no clear D gene. V was cut by 7 bases and J by 2 bases, with 14 bases left in between. Germline V lookup: CDR1 SNHLY, CDR2 FYNNEI. The CDR3 sequence is 14 residues long.

The CDR3 bases are TGCAGCGTATACAGGGCCGGTGGCTACACCTTC. This codes for CSVYRAGGYTF. This chain joins TRBV29-1 and TRBJ1-2, with a weak D call TRBD1 (6 bases). Germline CDR1 reads SQVTM; CDR2 reads ANQGSEA. V was clipped by 6 bases and J by 7 bases, with 12 bases between them. This CDR3 spans 11 amino acids.

This clone was counted only a few times. V and J are TRBV5-4 and TRBJ1-2; 7 nucleotides align to TRBD1. Per germline, CDR1 SGHNT and CDR2 YYREEE (reference sequence). V shed 6 bases, J shed 6 bases, and the junction held 5 bases outside the gene matches. This CDR3 contains 12 residues. The CDR3 reads CASMTGSDGYTF. CDR3 nucleotide sequence: TGTGCCAGCATGACAGGGTCGGATGGCTACACCTTC.

Only one count was recorded for this clone. In DNA, the CDR3 is TGTGCCAGCAGTGAAAGAGATCAGCCCCAGCATTTT. Translating it yields CASSERDQPQHF. The chain has TRBV6-1 and TRBJ1-5; D remains unclear. V lost 2 bases and J 5 bases, leaving 4 bases between the germline ends. Germline V lookup: CDR1 MNHNS, CDR2 SASEGT. The CDR3 has 12 residues.

The chain combines TRBV11-2 with TRBJ1-6; D uncertain. Germline V gene lookup returns CDR1 SGHAT and CDR2 FQNNGV. CDR3 length: 12 amino acids. The V gene lost 5 bases and the J gene lost 14 bases, with 13 bases spanning the gap. DNA of the CDR3: TGTGCCAGCAGCCCCCTCGGTTTGTCCCTCCACTTT. It specifies CASSPLGLSLHF.

The V and J genes are TRBV29-1 and TRBJ2-7, with 7 bases that match TRBD1. There are 13 residues in the CDR3. The germline V gene has CDR1 SQVTM and CDR2 ANQGSEA. Germline trimming cut 3 bases from V and 3 bases from J; bases unmatched to any gene: 5. Here the CDR3 DNA reads TGCAGCGTTGAGTTCTCAGGGGGCTACGAGCAGTACTTC. Translation gives CSVEFSGGYEQYF.

DNA for the CDR3: TGTGCCAGCAGTGAAGCGCGGGGCCTCTATGGCTACACCTTC. Its protein is CASSEARGLYGYTF. V is TRBV6-1 and J is TRBJ1-2, with D possibly matching TRBD1 (5 bases). This CDR3 is 14 amino acids long. Germline-derived CDR1 and CDR2 are MNHNS and SASEGT. Trimming shortened V by 0 bases and J by 4 bases, and 9 bases separated the two germline ends.

The chain joins TRBV9 to TRBJ2-3; the match to TRBD1 covers 9 bases. CDR3 length: 16 residues. Germline V lookup: CDR1 SGDLS, CDR2 YYNGEE. J was trimmed by 2 bases and V by 0 bases; bases with no gene match: 4. The CDR3 loop is CASSVGGQGVTDTQYF. CDR3 bases: TGTGCCAGCAGCGTAGGGGGACAGGGCGTCACAGATACGCAGTATTTT.

This clone is termed medium-sized. Different DNA sequences within this sample yield the same CDR3. The V gene is TRBV28, the J gene TRBJ2-7; 7 nucleotides align to TRBD1. CDR3 size: 13 residues. Germline values: CDR1 MDHEN, CDR2 SYDVKM. Germline trimming cut 3 bases from V and 2 bases from J; bases unmatched to any gene: 1. CDR3 sequence reads: CASSFRGTYEQYF. CDR3 DNA sequence: TGTGCCAGCAGTTTCAGGGGGACCTACGAGCAGTACTTC.

The rearrangement joins TRBV6-1 to TRBJ1-6, with 7 nucleotides matching TRBD1. CDR1 is MNHNS, CDR2 SASEGT, per germline. CDR3 length: 15 residues. J was trimmed by 2 bases and V by 6 bases; bases with no gene match: 4. This CDR3 is CASSDTGAYNSPLHF. The CDR3, as DNA: TGTGCCAGCAGCGACACAGGGGCCTATAATTCACCCCTCCACTTT.

The V gene is TRBV19, the J gene TRBJ1-1; D is undetermined. The germline V and J ends were trimmed by 2 bases and 4 bases, with 8 bases remaining between them. The CDR3 consists of 13 residues. Germline values: CDR1 LNHDA, CDR2 SQIVND (reference sequence). The CDR3 bases are TGTGCCAGTAGTATATCTATGAGCACTGAAGCTTTCTTT. Protein: CASSISMSTEAFF.

The chain carries TRBV6-1 and TRBJ2-5; no reliable D call. This CDR3 is built from 13 residues. Germline V gene sequence: CDR1 MNHNS, CDR2 SASEGT. With 4 bases removed from V and 2 bases from J, the gap between germline ends came to 8 bases. The CDR3 is CASSATSQETQYF. CDR3 in DNA: TGTGCCAGCAGTGCAACTTCACAAGAGACCCAGTACTTC.

The chain has TRBV7-9 and TRBJ1-4, with D uncertain. This CDR3 is built from 12 residues. Trimming cost V 1 base and J 8 bases, with 5 bases left between them. Germline V gene lookup returns CDR1 SEHNR and CDR2 FQNEAQ (reference sequence). The CDR3 reads CASSLVQEKLFF. The DNA for the CDR3 is TGTGCCAGCAGCTTAGTGCAGGAAAAACTGTTTTTT.

The genes are TRBV5-5 and TRBJ1-5; TRBD1 matches 7 bases. The germline V gene has CDR1 SGHKS and CDR2 YYEKEE (reference sequence). CDR3 length equals 14 residues. Trimming cost V 0 bases and J 6 bases; bases outside gene matches: 3. DNA of the CDR3: TGTGCCAGCAGCTTGGCAGGGGGGGGTCAGCCCCAGCATTTT. Protein product: CASSLAGGGQPQHF.

J is TRBJ2-5 and V is TRBV4-2; TRBD1 agrees at 8 bases. The J segment lost 0 bases and the V segment lost 3 bases, leaving 12 bases of the junction unmatched. The CDR3 has 18 amino acids. Germline assignment: CDR1 LGHNA and CDR2 YNFKEQ. The CDR3 spells CASSHHPPDREYQETQYF. The CDR3 DNA follows: TGTGCCAGCAGCCACCACCCGCCGGACAGGGAATACCAAGAGACCCAGTACTTC.

This clone has more than one count but fewer than ten. The rearrangement links TRBV7-9 to TRBJ2-2; possible D gene TRBD1, 6 bases. The CDR3 consists of 14 residues. Germline V gene data show CDR1 as SEHNR and CDR2 as FQNEAQ (reference sequence). V was cut by 7 bases and J by 6 bases, with 15 bases left in between. CDR3 bases: TGTGCCAGCACTAACCCAGGGGCCGCCGGGGAGCTGTTTTTT. It codes for CASTNPGAAGELFF.

The V and J genes are TRBV28 and TRBJ2-7; D is ambiguous. The CDR3 sequence is 15 residues long. Germline V gene data show CDR1 as MDHEN and CDR2 as SYDVKM. Trimming cost V 5 bases and J 0 bases, with 14 bases left between them. The CDR3: CASSPLGQSSYEQYF. The CDR3 DNA reads TGTGCCAGCAGTCCGTTAGGGCAGAGCTCCTACGAGCAGTACTTC.

V and J are TRBV5-6 and TRBJ2-1; D not certain. V lost 4 bases and J lost 10, with 12 bases in between. Germline CDR1 and CDR2: SGHDT and YYEEEE. This CDR3 spans 12 amino acids. The CDR3 region is CASSPGNLEQFF. CDR3 bases: TGTGCCAGCAGCCCTGGAAATCTGGAGCAGTTCTTC.

J is TRBJ1-4 and V is TRBV6-5; 7 positions agree with TRBD1. Germline CDR1 reads MNHEY; CDR2 reads SVGAGI. Trimming took 2 bases from V and 7 from J; bases not matched to a gene: 7. This CDR3 has 15 residues. For the CDR3, the DNA is TGTGCCAGCAGTTACGGGGACAGCTTTAGTGAAAAACTGTTTTTT. Amino acids: CASSYGDSFSEKLFF.

The chain combines TRBV28 with TRBJ1-3; 11 bases align to TRBD1. CDR1 MDHEN and CDR2 SYDVKM come from the germline V gene. V lost 6 bases to trimming and J lost 9 bases; unmatched junction nucleotides: 19. This CDR3 has 18 amino acids. The CDR3 loop is CASSPMLEDRGRRGTIYF. CDR3 sequence (DNA): TGTGCCAGCAGCCCCATGTTAGAGGACAGGGGGCGTCGAGGCACCATATATTTT.